The clone carrying this TCR beta chain is medium-sized (0.01 to 0.1%) in the sample. What it binds is unknown. Study-wide results and limits: Tumor Tregs overlapped most with tumor, then blood, naive CD4+ cells.

Semi-nested PCR with Nested Universal Primer A followed constant-region reverse priming of full-length variable regions. Using its own MiXCR run on the 5' RACE reads, TCRdb lists one record per CDR3 protein. This sample has 8,500 to 13,000 distinct CDR3 sequences, with approximately 17% found just once. The sorted Tregs were CD4+CD25+CD127-/low cells. The CDR3 is 15 amino acids. CDR1 and CDR2 from the germline V gene are SGHTA and FQGNSA. J was trimmed by 4 bases and V by 4 bases; bases with no gene match: 7. Sequencing was performed on Tregs sorted from a lymph node. This TCR was recovered from a female donor with breast cancer. The V and J genes are TRBV7-2 and TRBJ2-1; 7 nucleotides line up with TRBD2. CDR3 in DNA: TGTGCCAGCAGCTCCGCGGGACTAAGTTACAATGAGCAGTTCTTC. Translated, it gives CASSSAGLSYNEQFF.